This T cell receptor beta chain was observed in a study of blood T cell repertoires in COVID-19. V gave up 4 bases and J gave up 4 bases, with 11 bases separating them. In germline, CDR1 is SQVTM, CDR2 ANQGSEA. This CDR3 comprises 13 residues. Profiled with immunoSEQ multiplex PCR; TCRdb holds only in-frame clones, not every one. The sample includes 300,000 or so clones, just over 85% of them seen just once. The chain couples TRBV29-1 to TRBJ2-1; D is undetermined. Sequenced material: PBMCs or T cells enriched from blood (not recorded which). The sequence came from a woman aged 18-35 years who had recovered from COVID-19. The CDR3: CSVVYFRYNEQFF. The CDR3 coding sequence is TGCAGCGTTGTTTATTTTCGGTACAATGAGCAGTTCTTC.